This TCR beta chain was found in a study of blood T cells in healthy people across ages. Study-wide findings and caveats: Samples with more naive T cells showed higher observed beta diversity.

About this clonotype: Antigen specificity is unknown.

A second PCR of roughly 7 to 11 cycles used a sample-barcoded 5' primer and a J-beta primer mix. Using its own MiXCR run on the 5' RACE reads, TCRdb lists one record per CDR3 protein. The top ten clones hold about 0.72% of a sample with around 1,000,000 distinct CDR3 sequences, 25% of them seen once. The sample providers were healthy Caucasian people from Russia, aged roughly 6 to 95. The ends were cut back, 6 bases at V and 11 bases at J, with 13 bases in the middle. The germline CDR1 and CDR2 sequences are SEHNR and FQNEAQ (reference sequence). The CDR3 spans 11 residues. This same sample was also part of a study on T cells of mothers and their children. From that study: A few mothers and their six children, all healthy Caucasians, donated. Microchimeric T cell clones that persisted were not detected.

V and J are TRBV7-9 and TRBJ1-2; no clear D gene. The receptor was derived from a girl aged 2-10 years in good health. Sequencing input: blood. CDR3 DNA sequence: TGTGCCAGCAGTCCACTTATGGAGTACACCTTC. This gives the protein CASSPLMEYTF.